This T cell receptor beta chain was sequenced in a study of cytomegalovirus exposure and HLA in healthy donors. General study findings and limits: A later analysis, which compared TCR beta chains of equal frequency, found the HLA-associated ones more clonally expanded.

The CDR3 runs 14 residues. Germline V gene data show CDR1 as SGHVS and CDR2 as FQNEAQ. V lost 0 bases and J lost 9, with 12 bases in between. As for this clone: Its antigen is still unknown.

PCR was performed using 60 Vbeta and 13 Jbeta primers. Assay used: immunoSEQ multiplex PCR; TCRdb lists only in-frame clones, some missing. This sample has more than 150,000 clones, with over 75% found just once. The clonotype was recovered from a girl less than two years old in good health and CMV-seronegative. This chain joins TRBV7-8 and TRBJ2-1; maybe TRBD2 (5 bases). Material for sequencing was PBMCs. CDR3 loop: CASSLARVAIEQFF. In nucleotides, the CDR3 is TGTGCCAGCAGCTTAGCGCGGGTAGCTATTGAGCAGTTCTTC.